The 32 T cell receptor beta chains below all came from one sample that was sequenced in a study of early T cells in non-severe SARS-CoV-2 infection (dated by TCRdb to the early 2020s). The library was prepared using 5' RACE. Instrument used: NextSeq 500. TCRdb's own reprocessing of the public reads used fastp at Q25 and MiXCR and kept productive beta chains. Rows merge per CDR3 protein into single entries with the most common DNA and genes. In all, the sample holds tens of thousands of distinct CDR3 sequences, and around 4.5% of those were seen once. The ten largest clonotypes hold under 6.5% of the sample. Sequences were derived from whole blood, sampled at baseline. The receptors originated from an adult who was a healthcare worker with PCR-confirmed SARS-CoV-2 infection or an uninfected control (not recorded which).

J is TRBJ1-4 and V is TRBV7-9; the match to TRBD1 covers 7 bases. V lost 4 bases and J lost 7; bases outside the gene matches: 12. This CDR3 is built from 16 residues. Germline values: CDR1 SEHNR, CDR2 FQNEAQ (reference sequence). The CDR3: CASSSSRGTDGEKLFF. In nucleotides, the CDR3 is TGTGCCAGCAGCTCCTCTCGGGGGACAGATGGTGAAAAACTGTTTTTT.

This clonotype was seen repeatedly, ten times or more. The gene calls are TRBV4-2 and TRBJ1-3; a possible D gene is TRBD1 (5 bases). Germline assignment: CDR1 LGHNA and CDR2 YNFKEQ. V lost 4 bases and J lost 2, with 12 bases in between. The CDR3 loop spans 15 amino acids. The CDR3 coding sequence is TGTGCCAGCAGCCGGGGCGAACAAGCTGGAAACACCATATATTTT. Translating it yields CASSRGEQAGNTIYF.

This clonotype was observed many times. The gene calls are TRBV4-3 and TRBJ2-3, with no clear D. The CDR3 consists of 15 residues. Per germline, CDR1 LGHNA and CDR2 YSLEER. V dropped 0 bases and J dropped 3 bases, with 10 bases sitting between them. CDR3: CASSQDLSGTDTQYF. The CDR3 nucleotides read TGCGCCAGCAGCCAAGATTTATCCGGGACAGATACGCAGTATTTT.

This clonotype has ten or more counts. J is TRBJ1-4 and V is TRBV20-1; D is ambiguous. The CDR3 runs 13 residues. The germline V gene encodes CDR1 DFQATT and CDR2 SNEGSKA (reference sequence). Trimming pared 5 bases from V and 0 bases from J, leaving 7 bases between. The CDR3 region is CSARGATNEKLFF. CDR3 nucleotides: TGCAGTGCTCGCGGGGCAACTAATGAAAAACTGTTTTTT.

This chain links TRBV4-1 with TRBJ2-3; D is ambiguous. The CDR3 totals 13 residues. The germline V and J ends were trimmed by 5 bases and 3 bases, with 9 bases remaining between them. Looked up from germline, CDR1 is MGHRA and CDR2 is YSYEKL. The CDR3 protein is CASSSPGTDTQYF. As DNA, the CDR3 is TGCGCCAGCAGCTCTCCCGGGACAGATACGCAGTATTTT.

This clonotype was counted a few times. This chain uses TRBV4-2 with TRBJ2-5; 13 bases match TRBD2. After removal of 4 bases from V and 9 bases from J, the junction contained 8 bases not matched to a gene. This CDR3 spans 15 amino acids. The germline gives CDR1 LGHNA, CDR2 YNFKEQ. The CDR3 DNA sequence: TGTGCCAGCAGCCGAACTAGCGGGGGGGCTGGGGCCCAGTACTTC. Amino acid sequence: CASSRTSGGAGAQYF.

This clonotype was seen a few times. The rearrangement joins TRBV29-1 to TRBJ2-7, with 7 bases lining up with TRBD1. Germline-derived CDR1 and CDR2 are SQVTM and ANQGSEA. CDR3 length: 12 amino acids. Unmatched junction bases numbered 7, after V lost 6 bases and J lost 5 bases. CDR3 nucleotides: TGCAGCGTGGGACAGCTGGGCAACGAGCAGTACTTC. Protein: CSVGQLGNEQYF.

By proportion, this clonotype is medium-sized (0.01 to 0.1%). The CDR3 nucleotides are TGTGCCAGCAGCCAAGTAGGTGCTGAAGCTTTCTTT. As protein: CASSQVGAEAFF. The chain uses TRBV3-1 and TRBJ1-1; no clear D. The CDR3 is 12 amino acids. V was shortened by 1 base and J by 6 bases, with 6 bases between the two germline ends. Looked up from germline, CDR1 is LGHDT and CDR2 is YNNKEL (reference sequence). Together with reference TRBV3-1 and TRBJ1-1, the CDR3 gives the full variable domain: DTAVSQTPKYLVTQMGNDKSIKCEQNLGHDTMYWYKQDSKKFLKIMFSYNNKELIINETVPNRFSPKSPDKAHLNLHINSLELGDSAVYFCASSQVGAEAFFGQGTRLTVV.

This clonotype has ten or more counts. The CDR3 protein is CASSLQGAVETQYF. CDR3 nucleotides: TGTGCCAGCAGCTTGCAGGGGGCTGTAGAGACCCAGTACTTC. The V call is TRBV11-2, the J call TRBJ2-5; 8 bases are shared with TRBD1. The V and J ends lost 3 bases and 4 bases, in that order; junction bases with no gene match: 4. The germline V gene has CDR1 SGHAT and CDR2 FQNNGV. The CDR3 consists of 14 residues. The full variable domain, rest sourced from reference TRBV11-2 and TRBJ2-5, is EAGVAQSPRYKIIEKRQSVAFWCNPISGHATLYWYQQILGQGPKLLIQFQNNGVVDDSQLPKDRFSAERLKGVDSTLKIQPAKLEDSAVYLCASSLQGAVETQYFGPGTRLLVL.

In its sample, this clonotype was seen many times. J is TRBJ2-1 and V is TRBV11-2, with 14 positions matching TRBD2. V was clipped by 5 bases and J by 9 bases; unmatched bases: 6. This CDR3 contains 15 residues. Per the germline V gene, CDR1 is SGHAT and CDR2 is FQNNGV. The CDR3 DNA reads TGTGCCAGCAGCACGACTAGCGGGGGGGCGACTGAGCAGTTCTTC. This encodes CASSTTSGGATEQFF.

This clonotype has ten or more counts. This sequence joins TRBV6-5 and TRBJ1-2; 9 positions match TRBD1. The CDR3 totals 15 residues. CDR1 and CDR2 (germline): MNHEY, SVGAGI. Trimming removed 6 bases from V and 6 bases from J; junction bases left unmatched: 11. CDR3 sequence (DNA): TGTGCCAGCAGAGAATCCGGGACAGGGATCGATGGCTACACCTTC. Its translation: CASRESGTGIDGYTF.

This clonotype was seen at least ten times. The chain recombines TRBV2 with TRBJ2-3, with D perhaps given as TRBD1 or TRBD2 (6 bases each). Trimming pared 7 bases from V and 5 bases from J, leaving 13 bases between. Germline V gene lookup returns CDR1 SNHLY and CDR2 FYNNEI. CDR3 length: 13 residues. The CDR3 nucleotides are TGTGCCAGCAAAAGGGGGGCTGAAGATACGCAGTATTTT. Translating gives CASKRGAEDTQYF. Using reference TRBV2 and TRBJ2-3 for the parts outside the CDR3, the full variable domain is EPEVTQTPSHQVTQMGQEVILRCVPISNHLYFYWYRQILGQKVEFLVSFYNNEISEKSEIFDDQFSVERPDGSNFTLKIRSTKLEDSAMYFCASKRGAEDTQYFGPGTRLTVL.

Ten or more counts support this clonotype. V gene TRBV10-3 combines with J gene TRBJ1-3, with TRBD1 matching over 8 bases. Germline V gene sequence: CDR1 ENHRY, CDR2 SYGVKD. CDR3 length: 15 residues. V lost 2 bases to trimming and J lost 0 bases; unmatched junction nucleotides: 0. CDR3: CAISEGQGSGNTIYF. The CDR3 bases are TGTGCCATCAGTGAGGGACAGGGCTCTGGAAACACCATATATTTT.

This clonotype was detected a few times. The chain is built from TRBV21-1 and TRBJ1-1; TRBD1 is the table's D call, not checked against the DNA. TRBV21-1 constitutes a pseudogene. This CDR3 has 15 amino acids. CDR3: CASSRLGGPCAEAFF. CDR3 bases: TGTGCCAGCAGCCGCCTAGGGGGCCCCTGCGCTGAAGCTTTCTTT.

This clonotype was detected many times. This chain uses TRBV15 with TRBJ1-1, with D tentatively TRBD1 (5 bases). The ends were cut back, 5 bases at V and 9 bases at J, with 19 bases in the middle. Germline CDR1 is LNHNV and CDR2 is YYDKDF (reference sequence). The CDR3 loop spans 14 amino acids. CDR3 in DNA: TGTGCCACCAGCCCCGATCGGGGCCTCGGACAAGCTTTCTTT. It encodes CATSPDRGLGQAFF.

There are many counts of this clonotype. The rearrangement uses TRBV11-1 and TRBJ2-1; 9 bases fit TRBD2. The germline gives CDR1 SGHAT, CDR2 FQDESV (reference sequence). This CDR3 comprises 18 residues. J lost 2 bases, V lost 0 bases, and 8 bases had no gene match. The CDR3 sequence is CASSLAALSGRPYNEQFF. In DNA, the CDR3 is TGTGCCAGCAGCTTAGCTGCCCTTAGCGGGAGACCCTACAATGAGCAGTTCTTC.

This clonotype was observed a few times. This chain connects TRBV23-1 to TRBJ2-7; TRBD1 or TRBD2 may be the D gene (5 bases each). TRBV23-1 is an ORF; its function is uncertain. This CDR3 has 16 residues. V lost 4 bases to trimming and J lost 4 bases, with 20 bases between them. This CDR3 is CASSRSGGSGTYEQYF. CDR3 DNA: TGCGCCAGCAGTCGGTCTGGGGGTTCGGGAACTTACGAGCAGTACTTC.

This clonotype was picked up many times. The J gene is TRBJ2-1, the V gene TRBV7-2; D unresolved. CDR1 is SGHTA, CDR2 FQGNSA, per germline. The CDR3 is 14 residues long. Trimming stripped 4 bases from V and 3 bases from J, with 10 bases between. As DNA, the CDR3 is TGTGCCAGCAGCTATAAGACTTACTACAATGAGCAGTTCTTC. It is translated as CASSYKTYYNEQFF.

In this sample, this clonotype turned up a few times. The gene calls are TRBV11-3 and TRBJ2-1, with a possible D match to TRBD2 (7 bases). The CDR3 has 15 amino acids. The V gene's germline CDR1 is SGHNT and CDR2 YENEEA. Trimming took off 6 bases at V and 9 bases at J, with 21 bases between the two ends. The CDR3 here is CASRGGPRSGSEQFF. The CDR3 bases are TGTGCCAGCAGGGGGGGGCCACGCAGTGGGAGTGAGCAGTTCTTC. The full variable domain, with the rest looked up from reference TRBV11-3 and TRBJ2-1, is EAGVVQSPRYKIIEKKQPVAFWCNPISGHNTLYWYLQNLGQGPELLIRYENEEAVDDSQLPKDRFSAERLKGVDSTLKIQPAELGDSAVYLCASRGGPRSGSEQFFGPGTRLTVL.

This clonotype appeared many times. V is TRBV6-4 and J is TRBJ2-1, with D possibly being TRBD2 (6 bases). V lost 2 bases to trimming and J lost 6 bases, with 14 bases between them. The CDR3 length is 15 residues. From germline, CDR1 is MRHNA and CDR2 SNTAGT. CDR3 sequence (DNA): TGTGCCAGCAGTGACGGGCCTAGCGAGGCCAATGAGCAGTTCTTC. This sequence encodes CASSDGPSEANEQFF.

This clonotype was observed at least ten times. This chain connects TRBV12-3 or TRBV12-4 to TRBJ1-4; a weak D match, TRBD1 (5 bases). Trimming left V 3 bases short and J 0 bases short, with 11 bases between. CDR3 length: 16 residues. CDR3 sequence (DNA): TGTGCCAGCAGTTTTGGGGCGGGCCCAACTAATGAAAAACTGTTTTTT. Its protein product is CASSFGAGPTNEKLFF.

This clonotype showed up many times. CDR3 residues: CASSQDPGPTGEKLFF. The CDR3 bases are TGCGCCAGCAGCCAAGATCCCGGTCCAACAGGGGAAAAACTGTTTTTT. The chain employs TRBV4-1 and TRBJ1-4; TRBD1 might be the D (6 bases). The CDR3 loop spans 16 amino acids. V was pared by 0 bases and J by 8 bases, with 16 bases between. The germline CDR1 and CDR2 sequences are MGHRA and YSYEKL.

This clonotype was detected ten times or more. The rearrangement uses TRBV28 and TRBJ1-4; no definite D call. V was trimmed by 4 bases and J by 8 bases, leaving 8 bases between them. This CDR3 is 12 amino acids long. Germline values: CDR1 MDHEN, CDR2 SYDVKM. CDR3 sequence (DNA): TGTGCCAGCAGTTCCGGCCTAGAAAAACTGTTTTTT. It yields the protein CASSSGLEKLFF.

This clonotype appeared many times. V gene TRBV7-6 combines with J gene TRBJ2-4; 10 positions match TRBD1. J was trimmed by 3 bases and V by 5 bases; bases with no gene match: 4. This CDR3 has 15 residues. Germline V gene data show CDR1 as SGHVS and CDR2 as FNYEAQ. CDR3 nucleotides: TGTGCCAGCAGCCCGGACAGGGGGAGCAAAAACATTCAGTACTTC. It codes for CASSPDRGSKNIQYF. The variable domain in full, completed from reference TRBV7-6 and TRBJ2-4, reads GAGVSQSPRYKVTKRGQDVALRCDPISGHVSLYWYRQALGQGPEFLTYFNYEAQQDKSGLPNDRFSAERPEGSISTLTIQRTEQRDSAMYRCASSPDRGSKNIQYFGAGTRLSVL.

In this sample, this clonotype turned up many times. The chain uses TRBV12-3 or TRBV12-4 and TRBJ1-6; unclear D gene. Trimming removed 8 bases at V and 0 bases at J, with 11 bases between. There are 15 residues in the CDR3. DNA of the CDR3: TGTGCCAGCCTCCGGGAAGCCTCCTATAATTCACCCCTCCACTTT. Protein sequence: CASLREASYNSPLHF.

This clonotype is labeled as medium-sized. The chain carries TRBV29-1 and TRBJ2-1; possibly TRBD1 for D (6 bases). The CDR3 loop spans 14 amino acids. The germline gives CDR1 SQVTM, CDR2 ANQGSEA. Trimming removed 7 bases at V and 4 bases at J, with 17 bases between. For the CDR3, the DNA is TGCAGCGCCCAAGGGACACGGCGATACAATGAGCAGTTCTTC. This translates into CSAQGTRRYNEQFF.

This clonotype was picked up many times. V usage is TRBV12-3 or TRBV12-4 and J usage is TRBJ2-2; TRBD1 matches 8 bases. The V segment lost 6 bases and the J segment 3 bases; nucleotides outside the gene matches: 6. The CDR3 runs to 15 residues. CDR3 in DNA: TGTGCCAGCAGACGGGACAGGCGCTACACCGGGGAGCTGTTTTTT. Protein sequence: CASRRDRRYTGELFF.

This clonotype came up many times. This chain links TRBV7-9 with TRBJ2-1, with 10 nucleotides matching TRBD2. The CDR3 sequence is 16 residues long. Trimming removed 5 bases from V and 7 bases from J; junction bases left unmatched: 11. Per germline, CDR1 SEHNR and CDR2 FQNEAQ (reference sequence). In nucleotides, the CDR3 is TGTGCCAGCAGCGGTCAGCTAGCGGGAGTAAAAAATGAGCAGTTCTTC. This translates into CASSGQLAGVKNEQFF.

Ten or more counts support this clonotype. The J gene is TRBJ1-2, the V gene TRBV29-1, with D tentatively TRBD1 (6 bases). The V end was cut by 5 bases, the J end by 2 bases, with 15 bases between. The CDR3 is made up of 14 amino acids. Germline V gene data show CDR1 as SQVTM and CDR2 as ANQGSEA. CDR3 loop: CSVNRENANYGYTF. In DNA form, the CDR3 reads TGCAGCGTTAACAGGGAGAATGCCAACTATGGCTACACCTTC.

This clonotype was observed many times. The gene calls are TRBV4-3 and TRBJ1-5, with D unresolved. Germline V lookup: CDR1 LGHNA, CDR2 YSLEER. V lost 0 bases and J 0 bases, leaving 6 bases between the germline ends. The CDR3 is 15 residues long. Here the CDR3 reads CASSQDISSNQPQHF. In DNA, the CDR3 is TGCGCCAGCAGCCAAGATATAAGTAGCAATCAGCCCCAGCATTTT.

This clonotype was found many times. The chain uses TRBV7-2 and TRBJ2-2; D possibly corresponds to TRBD2 (5 bases). Germline V CDR1 and CDR2: SGHTA, FQGNSA. This CDR3 is built from 16 residues. V was pared by 0 bases and J by 1 base, with 9 bases between. CDR3 in amino acids: CASSLAQSGNTGELFF. The DNA of the CDR3 is TGTGCCAGCAGCTTAGCGCAGAGCGGGAACACCGGGGAGCTGTTTTTT.

This clonotype was seen many times. The chain joins TRBV7-6 to TRBJ2-1; TRBD2 aligns across 7 bases. Germline V gene lookup returns CDR1 SGHVS and CDR2 FNYEAQ. The CDR3 runs to 15 residues. The V segment lost 1 base and the J segment 5 bases; nucleotides outside the gene matches: 5. The CDR3 DNA is TGTGCCAGCAGCTTAGGGCCTAGCGGTAACAATGAGCAGTTCTTC. Residues: CASSLGPSGNNEQFF. The whole variable domain, filled in from reference TRBV7-6 and TRBJ2-1, reads GAGVSQSPRYKVTKRGQDVALRCDPISGHVSLYWYRQALGQGPEFLTYFNYEAQQDKSGLPNDRFSAERPEGSISTLTIQRTEQRDSAMYRCASSLGPSGNNEQFFGPGTRLTVL.